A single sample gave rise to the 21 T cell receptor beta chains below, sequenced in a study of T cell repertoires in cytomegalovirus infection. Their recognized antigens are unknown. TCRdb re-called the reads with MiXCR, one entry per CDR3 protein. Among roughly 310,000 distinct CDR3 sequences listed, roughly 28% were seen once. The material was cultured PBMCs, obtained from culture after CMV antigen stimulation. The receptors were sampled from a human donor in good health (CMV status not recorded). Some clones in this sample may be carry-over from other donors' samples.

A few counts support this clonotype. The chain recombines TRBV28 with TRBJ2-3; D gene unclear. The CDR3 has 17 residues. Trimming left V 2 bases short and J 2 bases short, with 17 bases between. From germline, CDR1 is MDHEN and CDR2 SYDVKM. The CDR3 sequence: CASSLQTRRLYTDTQYF. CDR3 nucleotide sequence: TGTGCCAGCAGTTTACAGACGAGACGATTATACACAGATACGCAGTATTTT.

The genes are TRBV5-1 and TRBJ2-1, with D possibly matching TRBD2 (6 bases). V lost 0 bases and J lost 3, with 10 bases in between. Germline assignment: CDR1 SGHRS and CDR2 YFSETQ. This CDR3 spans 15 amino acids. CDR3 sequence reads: CASSLARGLYNEQFF. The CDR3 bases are TGCGCCAGCAGCTTGGCGAGGGGACTCTACAATGAGCAGTTCTTC.

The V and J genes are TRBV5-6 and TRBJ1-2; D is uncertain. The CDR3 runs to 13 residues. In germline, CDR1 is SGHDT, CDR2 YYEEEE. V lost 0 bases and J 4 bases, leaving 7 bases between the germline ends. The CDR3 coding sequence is TGTGCCAGCAGCTTGGGGACCTCCTATGGCTACACCTTC. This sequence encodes CASSLGTSYGYTF.

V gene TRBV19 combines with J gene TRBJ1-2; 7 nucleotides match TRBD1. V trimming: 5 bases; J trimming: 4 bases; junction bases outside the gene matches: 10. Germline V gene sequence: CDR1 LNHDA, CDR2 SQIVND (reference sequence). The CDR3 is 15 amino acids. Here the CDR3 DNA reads TGTGCCAGTAGTCCTAGATACGGGACAGCCTATGGCTACACCTTC. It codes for CASSPRYGTAYGYTF.

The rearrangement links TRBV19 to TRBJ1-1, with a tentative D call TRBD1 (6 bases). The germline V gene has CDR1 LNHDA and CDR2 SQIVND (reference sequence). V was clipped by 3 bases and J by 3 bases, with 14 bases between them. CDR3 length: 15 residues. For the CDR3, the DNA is TGTGCCAGTAGTATTACGGCAGGGGTTGACACTGAAGCTTTCTTT. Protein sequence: CASSITAGVDTEAFF.

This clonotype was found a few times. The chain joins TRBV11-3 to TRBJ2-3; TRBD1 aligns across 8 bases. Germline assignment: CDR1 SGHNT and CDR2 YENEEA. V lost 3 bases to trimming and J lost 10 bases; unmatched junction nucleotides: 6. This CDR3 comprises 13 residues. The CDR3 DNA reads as TGTGCCAGCAGCTTCGGACAGGGATCGGCGCAGTATTTT. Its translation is CASSFGQGSAQYF.

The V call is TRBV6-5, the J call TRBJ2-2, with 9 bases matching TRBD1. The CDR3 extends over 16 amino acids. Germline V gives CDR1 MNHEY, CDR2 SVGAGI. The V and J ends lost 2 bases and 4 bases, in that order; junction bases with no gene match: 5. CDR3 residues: CASSYRDRVITGELFF. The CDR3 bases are TGTGCCAGCAGTTACCGGGACAGGGTAATCACCGGGGAGCTGTTTTTT.

The CDR3 region has the DNA TGTGCCAGCAGGGAGGGACAGACTGGCAATCAGCCCCAGCATTTT. It translates to CASREGQTGNQPQHF. The gene calls are TRBV7-8 and TRBJ1-5, with 7 bases aligning to TRBD1. Germline assignment: CDR1 SGHVS and CDR2 FQNEAQ. V was pared by 6 bases and J by 2 bases, with 7 bases of the junction left unmatched. CDR3 size: 15 residues.

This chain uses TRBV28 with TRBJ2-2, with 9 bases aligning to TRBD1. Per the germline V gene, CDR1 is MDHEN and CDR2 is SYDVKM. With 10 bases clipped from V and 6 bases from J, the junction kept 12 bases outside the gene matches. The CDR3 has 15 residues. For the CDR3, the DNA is TGTGCCACTATGATGGGGACAGGGTTTTCCGGGGAGCTGTTTTTT. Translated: CATMMGTGFSGELFF.

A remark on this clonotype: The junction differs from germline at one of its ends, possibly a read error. CDR3 sequence: CTSSLVRDREAFF. DNA of the CDR3: TGTACCAGCAGCTTAGTCCGGGACAGGGAGGCTTTCTTT. This rearrangement joins TRBV6-6 to TRBJ1-1; TRBD1 aligns across 9 bases. This CDR3 spans 13 amino acids. Germline V gene data show CDR1 as MNHNY and CDR2 as SVGAGI (reference sequence).

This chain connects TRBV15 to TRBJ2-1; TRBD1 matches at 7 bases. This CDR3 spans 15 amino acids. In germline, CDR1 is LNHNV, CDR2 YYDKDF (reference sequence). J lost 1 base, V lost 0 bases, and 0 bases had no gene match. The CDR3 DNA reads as TGTGCCACCAGCAGAGAGACAGGGTCCTACAATGAGCAGTTCTTC. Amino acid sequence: CATSRETGSYNEQFF.

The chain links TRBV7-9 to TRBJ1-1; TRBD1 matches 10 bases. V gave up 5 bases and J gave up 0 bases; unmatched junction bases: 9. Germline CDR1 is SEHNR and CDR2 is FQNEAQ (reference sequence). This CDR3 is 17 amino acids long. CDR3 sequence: CASSASDRGPMNTEAFF. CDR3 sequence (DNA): TGTGCCAGCAGCGCCTCCGACAGGGGGCCTATGAACACTGAAGCTTTCTTT.

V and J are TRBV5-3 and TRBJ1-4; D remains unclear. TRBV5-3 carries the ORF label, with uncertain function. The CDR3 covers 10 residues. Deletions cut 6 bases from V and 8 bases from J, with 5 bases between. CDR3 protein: CARMTEKLFF. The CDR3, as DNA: TGTGCCAGAATGACGGAAAAACTGTTTTTT.

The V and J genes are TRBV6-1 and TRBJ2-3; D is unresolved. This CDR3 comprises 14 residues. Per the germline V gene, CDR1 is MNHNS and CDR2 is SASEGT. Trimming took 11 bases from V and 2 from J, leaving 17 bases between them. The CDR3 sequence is CASETVRNTDTQYF. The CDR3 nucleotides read TGTGCCTCTGAGACGGTAAGAAACACAGATACGCAGTATTTT.

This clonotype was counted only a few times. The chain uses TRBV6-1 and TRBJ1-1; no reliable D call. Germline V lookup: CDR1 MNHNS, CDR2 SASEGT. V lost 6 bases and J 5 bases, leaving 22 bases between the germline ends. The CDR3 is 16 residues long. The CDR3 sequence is CASSRITLASLTEAFF. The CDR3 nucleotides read TGTGCCAGCAGCAGGATCACCCTTGCTTCGTTAACTGAAGCTTTCTTT.

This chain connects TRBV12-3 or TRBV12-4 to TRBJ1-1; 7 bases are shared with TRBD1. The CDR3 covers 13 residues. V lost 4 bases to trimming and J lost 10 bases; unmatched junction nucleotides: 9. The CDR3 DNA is TGTGCCAGCAGTTCCCGGGACAGAGTAATAGCTTTCTTT. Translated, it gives CASSSRDRVIAFF.

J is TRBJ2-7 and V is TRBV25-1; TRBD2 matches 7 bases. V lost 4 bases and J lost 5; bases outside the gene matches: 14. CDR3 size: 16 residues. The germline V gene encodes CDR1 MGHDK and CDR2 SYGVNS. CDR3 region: CASSAGRARLVHEQYF. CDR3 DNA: TGTGCCAGCAGTGCGGGGAGGGCCCGACTGGTTCACGAGCAGTACTTC.

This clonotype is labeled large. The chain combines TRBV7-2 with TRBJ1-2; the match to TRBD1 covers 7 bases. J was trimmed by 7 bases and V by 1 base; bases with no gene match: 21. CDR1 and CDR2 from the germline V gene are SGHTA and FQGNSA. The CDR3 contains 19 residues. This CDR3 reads CASSLGDVTPTGLGSGYTF. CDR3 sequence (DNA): TGTGCCAGCAGCTTAGGGGACGTCACTCCGACAGGGTTGGGTAGTGGCTACACCTTC. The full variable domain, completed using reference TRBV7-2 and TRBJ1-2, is GAGVSQSPSNKVTEKGKDVELRCDPISGHTALYWYRQSLGQGLEFLIYFQGNSAPDKSGLPSDRFSAERTGGSVSTLTIQRTQQEDSAVYLCASSLGDVTPTGLGSGYTFGSGTRLTVV.

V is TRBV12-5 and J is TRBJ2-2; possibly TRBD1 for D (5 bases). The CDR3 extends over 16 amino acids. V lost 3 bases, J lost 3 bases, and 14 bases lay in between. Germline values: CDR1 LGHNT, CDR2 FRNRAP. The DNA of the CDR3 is TGTGCTAGTGGTTTCGACCCCAGGGAAGACACCGGGGAGCTGTTTTTT. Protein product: CASGFDPREDTGELFF.

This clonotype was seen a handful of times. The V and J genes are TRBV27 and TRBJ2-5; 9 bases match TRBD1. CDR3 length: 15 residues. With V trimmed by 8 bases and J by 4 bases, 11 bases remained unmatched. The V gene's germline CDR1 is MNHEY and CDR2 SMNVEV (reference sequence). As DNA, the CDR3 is TGTGCCAGCCCAAAAACCGGGACAGGGAGAGAGACCCAGTACTTC. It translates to CASPKTGTGRETQYF.

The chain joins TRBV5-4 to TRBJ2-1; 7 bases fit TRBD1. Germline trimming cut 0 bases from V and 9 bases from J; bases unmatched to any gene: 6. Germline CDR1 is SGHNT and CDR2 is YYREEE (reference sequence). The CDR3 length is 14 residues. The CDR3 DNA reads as TGTGCCAGCAGCTTGGCCGGGAAGGGGGCTGAGCAGTTCTTC. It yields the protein CASSLAGKGAEQFF.